This entry lists 15 T cell receptor beta chains sequenced from one sample in a study of T-cell memory formation after mild COVID-19. TCRdb itself ran the 5' RACE reads through MiXCR, one entry per CDR3 protein. The table lists some 290,000 distinct CDR3 sequences, around 16% of them singletons. The sample consisted of PBMCs or a T cell subset sorted from them (not recorded which). The receptor source for this set is a man between 18 and 29 years old who had mild COVID-19 (a few samples of this study predate the infection). Cell type and time point are not known.

This clonotype was seen more than once but under ten times. This chain uses TRBV6-6 with TRBJ2-5; D might be TRBD2 (6 bases). CDR3 length equals 14 residues. V shed 1 base and J shed 5 bases, with 11 bases lying between them. Per germline, CDR1 MNHNY and CDR2 SVGAGI (reference sequence). The CDR3 region is CASSYLAGWETQYF. CDR3 nucleotide sequence: TGTGCCAGCAGTTACTTGGCGGGATGGGAGACCCAGTACTTC.

The CDR3 reads CASSSQGPQETQYF. Written as DNA, the CDR3 is TGTGCCAGCAGCTCACAGGGTCCTCAAGAGACCCAGTACTTC. V and J are TRBV11-2 and TRBJ2-5, with D perhaps TRBD1 (6 bases). The CDR3 is made up of 14 amino acids. V dropped 4 bases and J dropped 2 bases, with 11 bases sitting between them. Per the germline V gene, CDR1 is SGHAT and CDR2 is FQNNGV.

A word on this clonotype: This may stem from a read error, because a much larger clone lies one nucleotide away. V usage is TRBV5-1 and J usage is TRBJ2-3, with 9 bases matching TRBD1. Germline V CDR1 and CDR2: SGHRS, YFSETQ. The CDR3 runs to 15 residues. The CDR3 coding sequence is TGCGCCAGCAGCCCACAGGGGGCCTCGGCAGATACGCTGTATTTT. It codes for CASSPQGASADTLYF.

This clonotype was seen at least ten times. The V and J genes are TRBV7-9 and TRBJ2-5; the D is unclear. V gave up 1 base and J gave up 4 bases, with 4 bases separating them. CDR1 is SEHNR, CDR2 FQNEAQ, per germline (reference sequence). CDR3 length equals 12 residues. The CDR3, as DNA: TGTGCCAGCAGCTTAGAGGTAGAGACCCAGTACTTC. It yields the protein CASSLEVETQYF.

DNA of the CDR3: TGCAGTGCCCTAATCGGGGGTGGAAATTCACCCCTCCACTTT. It yields the protein CSALIGGGNSPLHF. The chain combines TRBV20-1 with TRBJ1-6, with D maybe TRBD1 (5 bases). V gave up 6 bases and J gave up 7 bases, with 16 bases separating them. Germline V gene sequence: CDR1 DFQATT, CDR2 SNEGSKA (reference sequence). This CDR3 has 14 amino acids.

The rearrangement uses TRBV19 and TRBJ2-7; possibly TRBD2 for D (6 bases). Germline CDR1 LNHDA, CDR2 SQIVND (reference sequence). The CDR3 consists of 15 residues. The V and J ends lost 6 bases and 0 bases respectively, with 15 bases between them. The CDR3 reads CASRPTGLSSYEQYF. In DNA form, the CDR3 reads TGTGCCAGTAGACCAACGGGACTTAGCTCCTACGAGCAGTACTTC.

This clonotype has only a few counts. The chain's CDR3 is CASILEMNTEAFF. CDR3 in DNA: TGTGCCAGCATCTTGGAAATGAACACTGAAGCTTTCTTT. J is TRBJ1-1 and V is TRBV7-2; D not certain. The germline CDR1 and CDR2 sequences are SGHTA and FQGNSA. This CDR3 is 13 amino acids long. V lost 7 bases and J 0 bases, leaving 9 bases between the germline ends. Based on the CDR3 plus reference TRBV7-2 and TRBJ1-1, the full variable domain is GAGVSQSPSNKVTEKGKDVELRCDPISGHTALYWYRQSLGQGLEFLIYFQGNSAPDKSGLPSDRFSAERTGGSVSTLTIQRTQQEDSAVYLCASILEMNTEAFFGQGTRLTVV.

The V gene is TRBV10-3, the J gene TRBJ1-2; 12 bases map to TRBD1. Per germline, CDR1 ENHRY and CDR2 SYGVKD. The CDR3 consists of 15 residues. The J segment lost 2 bases and the V segment lost 5 bases, leaving 3 bases of the junction unmatched. The CDR3: CAISSGTGGNYGYTF. The CDR3 coding sequence is TGTGCCATCAGTTCCGGGACAGGGGGCAACTATGGCTACACCTTC.

The J gene is TRBJ1-1, the V gene TRBV27; the match to TRBD1 covers 7 bases. CDR1 is MNHEY, CDR2 SMNVEV, per germline (reference sequence). This CDR3 contains 15 residues. Trimming at V came to 1 base and at J to 6 bases, leaving 8 bases not matched to a gene. The CDR3 reads CASSLYHRGIAEAFF. In DNA, the CDR3 is TGTGCCAGCAGTTTATACCACAGGGGCATCGCTGAAGCTTTCTTT.

This chain connects TRBV6-5 to TRBJ2-5, with D unclear. V was trimmed by 4 bases and J by 5 bases, leaving 14 bases between them. The CDR3 has 14 residues. The V gene's germline CDR1 is MNHEY and CDR2 SVGAGI. Here the CDR3 reads CASSLGHASETQYF. CDR3 sequence (DNA): TGTGCCAGCAGTTTGGGTCACGCATCGGAGACCCAGTACTTC.

The rearrangement uses TRBV7-3 and TRBJ2-1, with 7 positions matching TRBD1. CDR3 length: 16 amino acids. Germline trimming cut 4 bases from V and 2 bases from J; bases unmatched to any gene: 8. CDR1 SGHTA and CDR2 FQGTGA come from the germline V gene. CDR3 loop: CASSSNRGATYNEQFF. CDR3 DNA sequence: TGTGCCAGCAGCTCGAACAGGGGAGCCACCTACAATGAGCAGTTCTTC.

This clonotype was seen only a few times. The V and J genes are TRBV5-1 and TRBJ2-3, with 9 positions matching TRBD1. The CDR3 has 16 amino acids. Germline CDR1 SGHRS, CDR2 YFSETQ. Losses at the gene ends were 4 bases for V and 1 base for J; bases not matched to a gene: 7. CDR3 DNA sequence: TGCGCCAGCAGCACTGGGACAGGGCTGCGCACAGATACGCAGTATTTT. It is translated as CASSTGTGLRTDTQYF.

V gene TRBV7-6 combines with J gene TRBJ1-5; D call uncertain. Trimming took 5 bases from V and 6 from J, leaving 8 bases between them. Per the germline V gene, CDR1 is SGHVS and CDR2 is FNYEAQ. The CDR3 contains 12 residues. CDR3 region: CASSPHGQPQHF. CDR3 DNA: TGTGCCAGCAGCCCCCACGGTCAGCCCCAGCATTTT.

This chain joins TRBV24-1 and TRBJ2-3; the D is unclear. The CDR3 runs 14 residues. V was shortened by 3 bases and J by 6 bases, with 12 bases between the two germline ends. Germline assignment: CDR1 KGHDR and CDR2 SFDVKD. The CDR3 sequence: CATSDPATGDTQYF. The CDR3 DNA reads as TGTGCCACCAGTGATCCGGCGACGGGCGATACGCAGTATTTT.

J is TRBJ2-6 and V is TRBV6-5; D perhaps matches TRBD1 (5 bases). The CDR3 has 16 amino acids. CDR1 and CDR2 (germline): MNHEY, SVGAGI. Trimming pared 4 bases from V and 3 bases from J, leaving 13 bases between. The CDR3 nucleotides read TGTGCCAGCAGTTTGACATGGACAATTGGGGCCAACGTCCTGACTTTC. Translating gives CASSLTWTIGANVLTF.